The rows below give T cell receptor beta chains drawn from one sample of a study of cytomegalovirus exposure and HLA in healthy donors. Clones were read by immunoSEQ multiplex PCR, and TCRdb kept only the in-frame ones, dropping some. The table shows 120,000 to 150,000 clones, with roughly 80% occurring only once. Sequenced: PBMCs. All receptors come from a man between 40 and 49 years old in good health and CMV-seronegative. Each CDR3 is given with its conserved first and last residue. Each record gives: clone size, V gene, D gene, J gene, CDR3 DNA, CDR3 protein. D genes are given only for firm matches. A row's size may be missing; if present it is once, few, many or a size class.

NA,TRBV5-1,TRBD1,TRBJ1-4,TGCGCCAGCAGCCTACGGCGACAGGGTCCTGAAAAACTGTTTTTT,CASSLRRQGPEKLFF
NA,TRBV10-1,NA,TRBJ2-5,TGCGCCAGCAGTGAAGTTACAGGGAGTAAGGAGACCCAGTACTTC,CASSEVTGSKETQYF
NA,TRBV7-9,NA,TRBJ2-7,TGTGCCAGCAGCCCAACGGGGGTGGCGGGGTCATACGAGCAGTACTTC,CASSPTGVAGSYEQYF
NA,TRBV5-1,NA,TRBJ1-1,TGCGCCAGCAGCTTCTTTATTGGGCAGAATACTGAAGCTTTCTTT,CASSFFIGQNTEAFF
NA,TRBV27,TRBD1,TRBJ2-6,TGTGCCAGCAGTTTGGCGTCGGGACAGGGCTCTTCCTCTGGGGCCAACGTCCTGACTTTC,CASSLASGQGSSSGANVLTF
NA,TRBV29-1,NA,TRBJ1-1,TGCAGCGTTGTTTTGGCCGCCACAGGGCTGGGCACTGAAGCTTTCTTT,CSVVLAATGLGTEAFF
NA,TRBV10-2,TRBD1,TRBJ2-7,TGCGCCAGCAGTCCCCAAAACAGGGGCCACGAGCAGTACTTC,CASSPQNRGHEQYF
NA,TRBV5-1,NA,TRBJ1-3,TGCGCCAGCAGCTTGGGCGCGGGTATCTCTGGAAACACCATATATTTT,CASSLGAGISGNTIYF
NA,TRBV6-5,NA,TRBJ2-1,TGTGCCAGCAGTTACTCGACAGAGTCGGAGTTCTTC,CASSYSTESEFF
NA,TRBV10-1,NA,TRBJ1-1,TGCGCCAGCAGTGCAGAGAACACTGAAGCTTTCTTT,CASSAENTEAFF
NA,TRBV4-1,NA,TRBJ1-6,TGCGCCAGCAGCCAAGAGTACGGGAATTCACCCCTCCACTTT,CASSQEYGNSPLHF
few,TRBV18,NA,TRBJ1-1,TGTGCCAGCTCACCAGCGGGGGCGGGCACTGAAGCTTTCTTT,CASSPAGAGTEAFF
NA,TRBV7-2,NA,TRBJ1-3,TGTGCCAGCAGCTTAAGGCGGGGAGGGGGCTCTGGAAACACCATATATTTT,CASSLRRGGGSGNTIYF
NA,TRBV7-9,NA,TRBJ1-2,TGTGCCAGCAGCCCTTGGATGGAGAGTGGCTACACCTTC,CASSPWMESGYTF
few,TRBV5-4,NA,TRBJ1-2,TGTGCCAGCAGCTTTGGTACCAGATACGGCTACACCTTC,CASSFGTRYGYTF
once,TRBV4-2,TRBD2,TRBJ2-3,TGTGCCAGCAGCCAAGAGTTCCAGCGGGGGTCAGATACGCAGTATTTT,CASSQEFQRGSDTQYF
NA,TRBV6-5,TRBD1,TRBJ2-5,TGTGCCAGCACGAGACAGGGCCGAGAGACCCAGTACTTC,CASTRQGRETQYF
once,TRBV4-1,TRBD1,TRBJ1-2,TGCGCCAGCAGCCAAGATACAGGGGCGCCCTATGGCTACACCTTC,CASSQDTGAPYGYTF
NA,TRBV7-3,TRBD1,TRBJ1-2,TGTGCCAGCAGCTTAACGGGACAGTCTTATGGCTACACCTTC,CASSLTGQSYGYTF
once,TRBV7-9,TRBD1,TRBJ2-7,TGTGCCAGCAGCTTAGTCCGGGACAGGGGAGGATACGAGCAGTACTTC,CASSLVRDRGGYEQYF
few,TRBV6-1,NA,TRBJ1-2,TGTGCCAGCAGCAAGACACCGACTAACTATGGCTACACCTTC,CASSKTPTNYGYTF
few,TRBV4-1,NA,TRBJ1-5,TGCGCCAGCAGCCAGTGGTCCCCAGGGCAGCCCCAGCATTTT,CASSQWSPGQPQHF
NA,TRBV9,NA,TRBJ1-2,TGTGCCAGCAGCGTAGTAACAGGGTCGCATGGCTACACCTTC,CASSVVTGSHGYTF
NA,TRBV4-1,TRBD1,TRBJ1-1,TGCGCCAGCAGCCTCACAGGGGGCGCAGAGGGTGAAGCTTTCTTT,CASSLTGGAEGEAFF
NA,TRBV5-1,NA,TRBJ1-1,TGCGCCAGCAGCTTTGACAGATCCACTGAAGCTTTCTTT,CASSFDRSTEAFF
few,TRBV14,TRBD1,TRBJ1-4,TGTGCCAGCAGCCAAGATAGGAGGGACAGGGTGCTAGGAAAACTGTTTTTT,CASSQDRRDRVLGKLFF
few,TRBV4-3,TRBD1,TRBJ1-4,TGCGCCAGCTCGCCGACAGGGAGACATGAAAAACTGTTTTTT,CASSPTGRHEKLFF